Ten or more counts support the clone carrying this TCR beta chain. Its antigen is as yet unknown. This sample was taken from a study of T-cell reconstitution after alpha-beta-depleted transplantation in children. Study-wide results and limits: Fresh T-cell production supplied most of the T-cell counts and diversity seen one year after transplant.

Molecular barcoding with unique molecular identifiers was used for the TCRbeta library. TCRdb itself ran the PCR reads through MiXCR, one entry per CDR3 protein. The table has hundreds of thousands of distinct CDR3 sequences, 8.2% seen once. Germline V gives CDR1 MNHEY, CDR2 SMNVEV (reference sequence). The V gene lost 0 bases and the J gene lost 1 base, with 7 bases spanning the gap. The length of the CDR3 is 15 residues. Here the sequenced sample was PBMCs, mostly from graft donor cells, taken 180 days after TCRalphabeta/CD19-depleted stem cell transplant. The receptor comes from a male patient younger than 18 who had a stem cell transplant for acute lymphoblastic leukemia, so the T cells may come from the graft donor. The chain is built from TRBV27 and TRBJ1-5; D ambiguous. The CDR3 DNA follows: TGTGCCAGCAGTTTATCCCGGGGAAGCAATCAGCCCCAGCATTTT. This encodes CASSLSRGSNQPQHF.